This T cell receptor beta chain was identified during a study of blood T cell repertoires in COVID-19. About the research overall: Italy, Spain and the United States were the sources of the convalescent and acute COVID-19 samples. PBMCs, B-cell-depleted T cells, or T cells were the source of the cDNA or gDNA that made up the material.

This clone rates as medium-sized. Per the germline V gene, CDR1 is MNHEY and CDR2 is SMNVEV (reference sequence). V shed 4 bases, J shed 1 base, and the junction held 2 bases outside the gene matches. This CDR3 has 15 amino acids. The data were produced by immunoSEQ multiplex PCR, yet TCRdb's version contains in-frame clones alone and is incomplete. The table records fewer than 60,000 clones, about four fifths of them present only once. The sequencing input was peripheral blood. This chain uses TRBV27 with TRBJ2-3; 10 bases line up with TRBD2. The clonotype comes from a woman over 75 with COVID-19, enrolled during active disease. This chain's CDR3 is CASSSSGSGTDTQYF. CDR3 bases: TGTGCCAGCAGTTCTAGCGGGAGTGGCACAGATACGCAGTATTTT.